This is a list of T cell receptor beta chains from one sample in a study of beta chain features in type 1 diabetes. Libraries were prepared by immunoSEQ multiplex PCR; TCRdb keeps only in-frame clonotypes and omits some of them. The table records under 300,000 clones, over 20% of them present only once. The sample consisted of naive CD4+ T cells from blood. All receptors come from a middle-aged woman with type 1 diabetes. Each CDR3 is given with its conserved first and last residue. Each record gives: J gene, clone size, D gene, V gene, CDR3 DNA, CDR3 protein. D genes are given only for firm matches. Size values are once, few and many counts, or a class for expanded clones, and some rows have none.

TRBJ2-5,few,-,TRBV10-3,TGTGCCATCAGTGAGTCGACGGGGAGCCAAGAGACCCAGTACTTC,CAISESTGSQETQYF
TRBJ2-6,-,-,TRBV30,TGTGCCTGGAGTAGGGCCGCCAGGAGCAGGGCCGGGGCCAACGTCCTGACTTTC,CAWSRAARSRAGANVLTF
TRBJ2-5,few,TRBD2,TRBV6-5,TGTGCCAGCAGTTCCTCACAGGGACGGGAGGGCCAGTACTTC,CASSSSQGREGQYF
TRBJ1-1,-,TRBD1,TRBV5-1,TGCGCCAGCAGCTTGACAGGGGATGAAACTGAAGCTTTCTTT,CASSLTGDETEAFF
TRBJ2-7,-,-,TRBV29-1,TGCAGCGTTGCTACGTCCTACGAGCAGTACTTC,CSVATSYEQYF
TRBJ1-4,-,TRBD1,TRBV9,TGTGCCAGCAGCCTAGGGAGTGCAGGGGGGAAACTGTTTTTT,CASSLGSAGGKLFF
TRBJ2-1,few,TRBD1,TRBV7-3,TGTGCCAGCAGCCAGACCCGGGACAGGGGTAATGAGCAGTTCTTC,CASSQTRDRGNEQFF
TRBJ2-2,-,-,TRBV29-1,TGCAGCGTTGATGGGCGCGGGGATACCGGGGAGCTGTTTTTT,CSVDGRGDTGELFF
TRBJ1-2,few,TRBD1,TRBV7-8,TGTGCCAGCAGCCCAATCCCAGGGGGCGAAAACTATGGCTACACCTTC,CASSPIPGGENYGYTF
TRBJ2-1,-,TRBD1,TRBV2,TGTGCCAGCAGAGATACAGGGGGCGGGAGAATAGGTGAGCAGTTCTTC,CASRDTGGGRIGEQFF
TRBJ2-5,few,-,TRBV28,TGTGCCAGCAGTCCCATCGGAGAGACCCAGTACTTC,CASSPIGETQYF
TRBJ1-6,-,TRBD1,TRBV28,TGTGCCAGCAGTTCCGGACAGGGACAGTCACCCCTCCACTTT,CASSSGQGQSPLHF
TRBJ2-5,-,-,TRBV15,TGTGCCACCAGCAGAGATCCCGAAGGAGCCCAGTACTTC,CATSRDPEGAQYF
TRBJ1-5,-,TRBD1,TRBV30,TGTGCCTGGAGGGAAGACAGGGGCCTTAATCAGCCCCAGCATTTT,CAWREDRGLNQPQHF
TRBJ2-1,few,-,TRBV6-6,TGTGCCAGCAGCTACGGACAGACCTCATACAATGAGCAGTTCTTC,CASSYGQTSYNEQFF
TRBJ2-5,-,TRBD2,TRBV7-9,TGTGCCAGCAGCTCGCGCAGGGACGGGAGGGAGACCCAGTACTTC,CASSSRRDGRETQYF
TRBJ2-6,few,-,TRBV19,TGTGCCAGTAGTCCACAAGACAGCAACGTCCTGACTTTC,CASSPQDSNVLTF
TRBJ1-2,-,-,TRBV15,TGTGCCACCAGCAGGACAAGGGGATCTCTAAGAGGCTACACCTTC,CATSRTRGSLRGYTF
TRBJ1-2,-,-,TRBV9,TGTGCCAGCAGCCCGTCCCAGGAAGGATATGGCTACACCTTC,CASSPSQEGYGYTF
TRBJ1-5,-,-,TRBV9,TGTGCCAGCAGCGCCTCGGGTGGGCAGCCCCAGCATTTT,CASSASGGQPQHF
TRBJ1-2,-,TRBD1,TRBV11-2,TGTGCCAGCAGCCCTCGGACAGGGGATGGCTACACCTTC,CASSPRTGDGYTF
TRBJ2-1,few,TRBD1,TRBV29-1,TGCAGCGTTGGACAGGGCGTTTGGATGGGATCTCCCGACAATGAGCAGTTCTTC,CSVGQGVWMGSPDNEQFF
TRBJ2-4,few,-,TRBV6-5,TGTGCCAGCAGTTTCACAGTATACGAAGCCAAAAACATTCAGTACTTC,CASSFTVYEAKNIQYF
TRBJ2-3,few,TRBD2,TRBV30,TGTGCCTGGATCCCTAGCGGGAGAGGTTCAGATACGCAGTATTTT,CAWIPSGRGSDTQYF
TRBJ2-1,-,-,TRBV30,TGTGCCTGGAGTGGGGGCGGCTACAATGAGCAGTTCTTC,CAWSGGGYNEQFF
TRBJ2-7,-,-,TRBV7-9,TGTGCCAGCTCGGGGGTGACTTCCTCCTACGAGCAGTACTTC,CASSGVTSSYEQYF
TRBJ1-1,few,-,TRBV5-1,TGCGCCAGCAGCCAGAACACTGAAGCTTTCTTT,CASSQNTEAFF
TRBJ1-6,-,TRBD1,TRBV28,TGTGCCAGCCTACAGGGGTGGAGATCACCCCTCCACTTT,CASLQGWRSPLHF
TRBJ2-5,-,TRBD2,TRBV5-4,TGTGCCAGCAGCGGATTCAGCGGGGAAGAGACCCAGTACTTC,CASSGFSGEETQYF
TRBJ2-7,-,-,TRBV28,TGTGCCAAAGGGGGTTATCGACGAGACGAGCAGTACTTC,CAKGGYRRDEQYF
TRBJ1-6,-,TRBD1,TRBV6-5,TGTGCCAGCAGTTACCGGGACAGAGGTTCACCCCTCCACTTT,CASSYRDRGSPLHF
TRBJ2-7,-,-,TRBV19,TGTGCCAGTAGTATTCAGGGGAGGGGGAACTACGAGCAGTACTTC,CASSIQGRGNYEQYF
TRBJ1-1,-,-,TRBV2,TGTGCCAGCTTCCCCGGGACTGTGAACACTGAAGCTTTCTTT,CASFPGTVNTEAFF
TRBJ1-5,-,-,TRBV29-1,TGCAGCGTTGTAGACCCCGATCAGCCCCAGCATTTT,CSVVDPDQPQHF
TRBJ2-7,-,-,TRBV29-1,TGCAGCGTTGATAAGGGCGGGGCTTCCTACGAGCAGTACTTC,CSVDKGGASYEQYF
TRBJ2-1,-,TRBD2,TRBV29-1,TGCAGCGTTCTCTCCTTAGCGGGGGTTACGACACACAATGAGCAGTTCTTC,CSVLSLAGVTTHNEQFF
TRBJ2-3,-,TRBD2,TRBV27,TGTGCCAGCAGTTTCCGGGGGGAATTGCAGGGCACAGATACGCAGTATTTT,CASSFRGELQGTDTQYF
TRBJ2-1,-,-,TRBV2,TGTGCCAGCAGTGAAGCGGGGATGACAGGCAATGAGCAGTTCTTC,CASSEAGMTGNEQFF
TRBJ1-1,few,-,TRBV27,TGTGCCAGCAGTCCTGACACGAACACTGAAGCTTTCTTT,CASSPDTNTEAFF
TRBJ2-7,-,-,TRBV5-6,TGTGCCAGCAGCTTGTGGAGGGGAGCCCAGCATCACGAGCAGTACTTC,CASSLWRGAQHHEQYF
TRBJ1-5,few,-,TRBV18,TGTGCCAGCTCACCTCTCGGGGGGGGTAGCAATCAGCCCCAGCATTTT,CASSPLGGGSNQPQHF
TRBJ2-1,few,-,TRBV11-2,TGTGCCAGCAGCTTAAGGGCGGGTTCCTCCTACAATGAGCAGTTCTTC,CASSLRAGSSYNEQFF
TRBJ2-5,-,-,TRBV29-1,TGCAGCGTTGGGGCCAGACTAGTCGAGACCCAGTACTTC,CSVGARLVETQYF
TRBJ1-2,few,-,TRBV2,TGTGCCAGCAGTCTGGACAGTGGGCATGGCTACACCTTC,CASSLDSGHGYTF
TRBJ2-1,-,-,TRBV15,TGTGCCACCAGCAGAGATGGCAGGGCCGATGAGCAGTTCTTC,CATSRDGRADEQFF
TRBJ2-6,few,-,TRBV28,TGTGCCAGCAGACAGGGCCCTGGGGCCAACGTCCTGACTTTC,CASRQGPGANVLTF
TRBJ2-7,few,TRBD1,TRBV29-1,TGCAGCGTTGAAGCATCGGGACAGCGGACCCCCGGCGAGCAGTACTTC,CSVEASGQRTPGEQYF
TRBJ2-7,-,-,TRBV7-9,TGTGCCAGCAGTCCTACTAATGCCGAGCAGTACTTC,CASSPTNAEQYF
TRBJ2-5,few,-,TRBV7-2,TGTGCCAGCAGCTCAACACAGGTGGAGACCCAGTACTTC,CASSSTQVETQYF
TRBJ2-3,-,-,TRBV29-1,TGCAGCGTTGAAGATCTGAGGGATACGCAGTATTTT,CSVEDLRDTQYF
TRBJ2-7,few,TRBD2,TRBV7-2,TGTGCCAGCAGCCCCTCTCGACTAGCGGGAGTAGTCGAGCAGTACTTC,CASSPSRLAGVVEQYF
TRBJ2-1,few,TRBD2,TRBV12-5,TGTGCTAGTGGATCCCTAGCGGGTCCTGCCAATGAGCAGTTCTTC,CASGSLAGPANEQFF
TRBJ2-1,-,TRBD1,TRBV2,TGTGCCAGCAGTGAGATAGGGACAGGGGGCGATGAGCAGTTCTTC,CASSEIGTGGDEQFF
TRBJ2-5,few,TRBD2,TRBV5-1,TGCGCCAGCAGCTTAAGCGGGGGGACCGGGGAGACCCAGTACTTC,CASSLSGGTGETQYF